The 25 T cell receptor beta chains reported below all come from one sample, sequenced in a study of shared clonotypes between healthy human individuals. Terminally differentiated effector memory CD45RA+ cells were excluded from the naive CD8 cells, which were CD45RO-negative and positively selected for CCR7. Clones were sequenced by immunoSEQ multiplex PCR, and TCRdb holds only the in-frame ones, with some missing. The sample includes some 1,900,000 clones, less than 95% of them seen just once. Sequencing used naive CD8+ T cells sorted from blood. These receptors were obtained from a young man in good health.

The table lists this clone with a count of one. The sample contains more than one DNA sequence encoding this CDR3. The chain combines TRBV7-9 with TRBJ2-7; no clear D gene. Germline V gene sequence: CDR1 SEHNR, CDR2 FQNEAQ (reference sequence). Trimming pared 6 bases from V and 3 bases from J, leaving 6 bases between. The CDR3 loop spans 11 amino acids. In DNA form, the CDR3 reads TGTGCCAGCAGTCCTAGCTACGAGCAGTACTTC. It specifies CASSPSYEQYF. The variable domain in full, completed from reference TRBV7-9 and TRBJ2-7, reads DTGVSQNPRHKITKRGQNVTFRCDPISEHNRLYWYRQTLGQGPEFLTYFQNEAQLEKSRLLSDRFSAERPKGSFSTLEIQRTEQGDSAMYLCASSPSYEQYFGPGTRLTVT.

Note on this clone: The identical CDR3 is also encoded by other nucleotide sequences in the sample. This sequence joins TRBV9 and TRBJ2-3; 7 nucleotides match TRBD2. This CDR3 comprises 15 residues. In germline, CDR1 is SGDLS, CDR2 YYNGEE. V lost 0 bases, J lost 1 base, and 2 bases stayed unmatched. This CDR3 reads CASSVEAGGTDTQYF. The CDR3 DNA follows: TGTGCCAGCAGCGTAGAGGCGGGGGGCACAGATACGCAGTATTTT. Full variable domain (remainder filled in from reference TRBV9 and TRBJ2-3): DSGVTQTPKHLITATGQRVTLRCSPRSGDLSVYWYQQSLDQGLQFLIQYYNGEERAKGNILERFSAQQFPDLHSELNLSSLELGDSALYFCASSVEAGGTDTQYFGPGTRLTVL.

The chain has TRBV19 and TRBJ2-1; the D gene is possibly TRBD1 (6 bases). Germline CDR1 and CDR2: LNHDA and SQIVND (reference sequence). The CDR3 covers 12 residues. V was pared by 11 bases and J by 9 bases, with 17 bases between. The DNA of the CDR3 is TGTGCCGCGGATAGGGGGATGGGTGAGCAGTTCTTC. It yields the protein CAADRGMGEQFF.

J is TRBJ2-1 and V is TRBV27; 10 bases match TRBD2. V was clipped by 2 bases and J by 8 bases; unmatched bases: 6. Germline CDR1 reads MNHEY; CDR2 reads SMNVEV (reference sequence). The CDR3 loop spans 15 amino acids. CDR3 residues: CASSLVASGSYEQFF. The CDR3 DNA reads as TGTGCCAGCAGTTTAGTGGCTAGCGGGAGCTATGAGCAGTTCTTC.

The rearrangement uses TRBV5-3 and TRBJ2-4; D ambiguous. TRBV5-3 is identified as an open reading frame with a role that is uncertain. The CDR3 covers 13 residues. With 5 bases removed from V and 0 bases from J, the gap between germline ends came to 6 bases. CDR3 region: CARRTLAKNIQYF. The CDR3 DNA follows: TGTGCCAGAAGAACTCTAGCCAAAAACATTCAGTACTTC.

This clone has only a few counts. The chain recombines TRBV7-6 with TRBJ1-3, with D possibly matching TRBD1 (6 bases). CDR1 and CDR2 from the germline V gene are SGHVS and FNYEAQ. The CDR3 contains 15 residues. V was clipped by 5 bases and J by 0 bases, with 11 bases between them. The DNA of the CDR3 is TGTGCCAGCAGCCCGGACAGTAGCTCTGGAAACACCATATATTTT. Its translation is CASSPDSSSGNTIYF.

The chain has TRBV1 and TRBJ1-2. TRBV1 represents a pseudogene. This CDR3 comprises 16 residues. The CDR3 sequence is CTSSQAAAGILDGYTF. For the CDR3, the DNA is TGCACCAGCAGCCAAGCAGCGGCAGGGATCTTGGATGGCTACACCTTC.

V is TRBV9 and J is TRBJ1-1, with D possibly TRBD1 on 5 matching bases. In germline, CDR1 is SGDLS, CDR2 YYNGEE. The CDR3 totals 16 residues. Trimming took off 0 bases at V and 0 bases at J, with 12 bases between the two ends. As DNA, the CDR3 is TGTGCCAGCAGCGTAGCTACTGACAGTTTGAACACTGAAGCTTTCTTT. Amino acid sequence: CASSVATDSLNTEAFF.

This chain links TRBV11-2 with TRBJ2-7; 14 bases match TRBD2. Germline values: CDR1 SGHAT, CDR2 FQNNGV. The CDR3 has 17 residues. V was pared by 5 bases and J by 0 bases, with 6 bases of the junction left unmatched. In nucleotides, the CDR3 is TGTGCCAGCAGCGTCGGGACTAGCGGGAGCTTCTCCTACGAGCAGTACTTC. This codes for CASSVGTSGSFSYEQYF.

This chain connects TRBV27 to TRBJ1-2, with 9 bases matching TRBD1. This CDR3 has 17 residues. CDR1 is MNHEY and CDR2 is SMNVEV in the germline V gene (reference sequence). Trimming took 4 bases from V and 2 from J; bases not matched to a gene: 11. Here the CDR3 DNA reads TGTGCCAGCAGTTGGGGTCCCGGGACAGGGATAAACTATGGCTACACCTTC. Protein: CASSWGPGTGINYGYTF.

The chain carries TRBV29-1 and TRBJ2-1; 10 bases agree with TRBD2. V lost 3 bases to trimming and J lost 2 bases; unmatched junction nucleotides: 4. Germline CDR1 and CDR2: SQVTM and ANQGSEA. This CDR3 is built from 15 residues. The chain's CDR3 is CSVDVLAGAYNEQFF. The DNA of the CDR3 is TGCAGCGTTGATGTCCTAGCGGGGGCCTACAATGAGCAGTTCTTC.

The chain employs TRBV7-8 and TRBJ1-1, with a weak D call TRBD1 (5 bases). Trimming stripped 3 bases from V and 7 bases from J, with 9 bases between. The germline gives CDR1 SGHVS, CDR2 FQNEAQ. The CDR3 sequence is 12 residues long. CDR3 DNA sequence: TGTGCCAGCAGCTTTCAAGGGGATGAAGCTTTCTTT. It yields the protein CASSFQGDEAFF.

J is TRBJ2-2 and V is TRBV6-5; TRBD1 aligns across 8 bases. The CDR3 is 15 amino acids. CDR1 and CDR2 from the germline V gene are MNHEY and SVGAGI. Trimming took 1 base from V and 7 from J; bases not matched to a gene: 5. CDR3: CASSYYRGSGGELFF. In DNA, the CDR3 is TGTGCCAGCAGTTACTACAGGGGGTCGGGCGGGGAGCTGTTTTTT.

This clone appeared a single time. This chain links TRBV29-1 with TRBJ2-2, with D possibly being TRBD2 (5 bases). The CDR3 runs to 15 residues. Trimming pared 0 bases from V and 2 bases from J, leaving 10 bases between. The germline V gene encodes CDR1 SQVTM and CDR2 ANQGSEA. CDR3 coding DNA: TGCAGCGTTGAAGAGGCCGGGATAAACACCGGGGAGCTGTTTTTT. Residues: CSVEEAGINTGELFF.

The CDR3 is CASSYRQGRVYEQYF. In DNA form, the CDR3 reads TGTGCCAGCAGTTACAGACAGGGTAGGGTCTACGAGCAGTACTTC. The rearrangement uses TRBV6-5 and TRBJ2-7; 7 bases fit TRBD1. Germline lookup yields CDR1 MNHEY and CDR2 SVGAGI. This CDR3 has 15 residues. Trimming at V came to 2 bases and at J to 3 bases, leaving 7 bases not matched to a gene.

The rearrangement uses TRBV2 and TRBJ2-5, with 9 bases aligning to TRBD1. V shed 9 bases, J shed 2 bases, and the junction held 4 bases outside the gene matches. CDR1 and CDR2 (germline): SNHLY, FYNNEI. CDR3 length: 13 amino acids. This CDR3 reads CARKQGAQETQYF. The CDR3 DNA is TGTGCCAGGAAACAGGGGGCACAAGAGACCCAGTACTTC.

The rearrangement links TRBV6-5 to TRBJ2-1; no clear D gene. V lost 4 bases and J 5 bases, leaving 9 bases between the germline ends. This CDR3 comprises 13 residues. Germline CDR1 is MNHEY and CDR2 is SVGAGI. The CDR3 sequence: CASSFRGNNEQFF. CDR3 in DNA: TGTGCCAGCAGTTTTCGAGGTAACAATGAGCAGTTCTTC.

This clone appeared a few times. Other DNA sequences in the sample encode the same CDR3. V is TRBV7-9 and J is TRBJ1-2, with 7 positions matching TRBD1. The CDR3 is 13 amino acids. The ends lost 5 bases at V and 3 bases at J; junction bases unmatched: 3. Germline CDR1 is SEHNR and CDR2 is FQNEAQ (reference sequence). CDR3 nucleotides: TGTGCCAGCAGCCTCGGGACAGACTATGGCTACACCTTC. This codes for CASSLGTDYGYTF.

In the case of this clone: Different DNA sequences within this sample yield the same CDR3. The rearrangement joins TRBV7-9 to TRBJ1-4; D unclear. V lost 5 bases and J 5 bases, leaving 3 bases between the germline ends. In germline, CDR1 is SEHNR, CDR2 FQNEAQ (reference sequence). This CDR3 is built from 11 residues. This CDR3 reads CASSPNEKLFF. The CDR3 DNA reads as TGTGCCAGCAGCCCAAATGAAAAACTGTTTTTT.

The V gene is TRBV27, the J gene TRBJ2-7; TRBD2 matches 10 bases. CDR1 is MNHEY, CDR2 SMNVEV, per germline (reference sequence). This CDR3 is built from 15 residues. The trim removed 0 bases at V and 6 bases at J, leaving 5 bases unmatched. The CDR3 DNA follows: TGTGCCAGCAGTTTATCTAGCGGGGGGCCAGGCGAGCAGTACTTC. Translation: CASSLSSGGPGEQYF.

The chain carries TRBV19 and TRBJ2-7, with TRBD2 matching 9 bases. Trimming removed 3 bases from V and 6 bases from J; junction bases left unmatched: 6. Germline V lookup: CDR1 LNHDA, CDR2 SQIVND (reference sequence). The CDR3 loop spans 14 amino acids. The CDR3 reads CASSIAGGAGEQYF. The CDR3 region has the DNA TGTGCCAGTAGTATCGCGGGAGGGGCTGGCGAGCAGTACTTC. The variable domain in full, with the rest retrieved from reference TRBV19 and TRBJ2-7, is DGGITQSPKYLFRKEGQNVTLSCEQNLNHDAMYWYRQDPGQGLRLIYYSQIVNDFQKGDIAEGYSVSREKKESFPLTVTSAQKNPTAFYLCASSIAGGAGEQYFGPGTRLTVT.

This chain joins TRBV29-1 and TRBJ2-7, with 13 bases lining up with TRBD2. The junction had 5 bases not matched to a gene; V was cut back by 6 bases and J by 0 bases. Germline lookup yields CDR1 SQVTM and CDR2 ANQGSEA. The CDR3 is 15 residues long. The CDR3 DNA sequence: TGCAGCGTACGCGGGACTAGCGGGATCTCCTACGAGCAGTACTTC. It codes for CSVRGTSGISYEQYF.

V usage is TRBV5-6 and J usage is TRBJ2-7; 9 bases match TRBD2. This CDR3 spans 15 amino acids. Germline loops: CDR1 SGHDT, CDR2 YYEEEE. With 0 bases clipped from V and 5 bases from J, the junction kept 6 bases outside the gene matches. CDR3 sequence reads: CASSLALAGVHEQYF. The CDR3 nucleotides are TGTGCCAGCAGCTTGGCATTAGCGGGAGTCCACGAGCAGTACTTC.

The chain links TRBV6-5 to TRBJ2-7, with a tentative D call TRBD1 (7 bases). Germline V gene sequence: CDR1 MNHEY, CDR2 SVGAGI. Trimming shortened V by 7 bases and J by 6 bases, and 16 bases separated the two germline ends. This CDR3 has 13 amino acids. The CDR3 coding sequence is TGTGCCAGCAATGTGGAGGGGGCGCGCGAGCAGTACTTC. Translation gives CASNVEGAREQYF.

The V gene is TRBV27, the J gene TRBJ1-2, with D possibly being TRBD1 (5 bases). Trimming took off 2 bases at V and 3 bases at J, with 10 bases between the two ends. Germline CDR1 reads MNHEY; CDR2 reads SMNVEV (reference sequence). CDR3 length: 14 residues. In DNA form, the CDR3 reads TGTGCCAGCAGTTTACGGCAGGGAGACTATGGCTACACCTTC. Its translation: CASSLRQGDYGYTF.